This TCR beta chain was sequenced during a study of CD8 T cells in ankylosing spondylitis. Study results and caveats: Typical of ankylosing spondylitis blood, it appeared, was a TCR beta motif of roughly eight highly homologous variants. Relatively scarce in peripheral blood, disease-linked clones were CD8+.

From germline, CDR1 is MNHEY and CDR2 SVGAGI. This CDR3 is 14 amino acids long. Trimming pared 4 bases from V and 7 bases from J, leaving 13 bases between. Libraries of TCR beta came from quantitative 5'-RACE with molecular barcodes. TCRdb re-called the 5' RACE reads with MiXCR, one entry per CDR3 protein. Counted here are 200,000 to 250,000 distinct CDR3 sequences, more than 5.5% occurring once; the ten biggest clones make up 13% to 15%. This clonotype has ten or more counts. Its antigen is undetermined. The TCR originated in a male donor with ankylosing spondylitis. Sequencing input: blood, either unsorted or a sorted T cell fraction (not recorded which). The rearrangement links TRBV6-5 to TRBJ2-2, with no clear D. The CDR3 DNA reads as TGTGCCAGCAGTTGGGAAGCCGCGGACGGGGAGCTGTTTTTT. Protein product: CASSWEAADGELFF.